This T cell receptor beta chain was documented in a study of blood T cell repertoires in COVID-19 (dated by TCRdb to the early 2020s). A note on the overall study: Collaborator samples came from the United States, Italy and Spain and covered acute and convalescent phases of COVID-19. Where available, HLA class I and class II types were obtained from metadata supplied by the sample provider rather than from assay-based typing. The samples were drawn from the first 160 participants of the ongoing ImmuneRACE study and from more than 1,000 subjects provided by 6 global collaborators. The sample metadata nearly always contained a de-identified subject ID, COVID-19 status, age in years and sex. Deeply sampled blood TCRbeta repertoires from subjects exposed to, actively infected with, or recovered from COVID-19 were included in the dataset. The prospective study material was composed of cDNA or gDNA derived from T cells, B-cell-depleted T cells, or PBMCs. The repertoires were released in a freely available public database intended as a resource for research on the immune response to SARS-CoV-2.

TCRbeta CDR3 regions were amplified from genomic DNA using the immunoSEQ Assay, a bias-controlled multiplex PCR. Per the original workflow: The number of nucleated cells in each sample was estimated by amplification of reference gene primers within the assay. To quantify the absolute abundance of each unique TCRbeta CDR3 rearrangement, sequence reads were collapsed and filtered. For each sample, productive Simpson clonality was calculated as the square root of Simpson's diversity index over productive rearrangements. TCRdb limited this immuneACCESS table to in-frame rearrangements with V and J called. A share of clones is missing; checked studies link under half to unresolved V genes, and the rest is unexplained. Clone size and the V and J calls come from that table; the DNA yielded D and trimming. Within this sample are some 80,000 clones, with approximately 90% of them counted one time only. Clones ranked in the top ten supply approximately 19% of the sample.

Collaborating institutions collected whole blood in K2EDTA tubes following their own protocols. For TCRbeta analysis, collaborators shipped samples in one of three forms: frozen whole blood, isolated PBMCs, or DNA extracted from either of those sample types. Trimming removed 5 bases from V and 0 bases from J; the gene matches leave 2 bases unexplained. The germline V gene (reference sequence) specifies GTSNPN as CDR1 and SVGIG as CDR2. The cysteine opens and the phenylalanine closes a CDR3 of 14 amino acids. Only CDR3 DNA is held: 42 bases, read in frame from base 1. Broad study findings and their caveats: The quantity of clinical and demographic metadata differed by source and by participant and was supplied without curation.

Worth noting for this clone: What this receptor recognizes is not known. There are no base qualities to consult, and no much larger clone falls within one base.

This TCR came from a human donor in a cohort sampled during active COVID-19. Specimen: peripheral blood. Recombination joined TRBV30 with TRBJ1-5; TRBD1 lines up with 9 middle nucleotides. The nucleotides are TGTGCCTGGGGACAGGGGAATAGCAATCAGCCCCAGCATTTT. It codes for CAWGQGNSNQPQHF.